The 10 T cell receptor beta chains given below trace back to one sample, sequenced in a study of neoadjuvant anti-PD-1 for oral cavity cancer (dated by TCRdb to the early 2020s). The library was built by means of the immunoSEQ multiplex PCR assay. TCRdb obtained this table from immuneACCESS and retained in-frame rearrangements with V and J assigned. These tables miss some clones; where compared with another copy, unresolved V genes account for less than half of the shortfall, and the remainder is unexplained. Across this sample there are over 60,000 clones, with roughly nine tenths seen only once. Around 3% of the sample is taken by the ten largest. According to the study, the label for this sample's time point signals: after neoadjuvant nivolumab, at surgical resection. The specimen was PBMCs, collected after nivolumab (anti-PD-1) treatment. These receptors were collected from a person aged 40 to 85 with oral cavity squamous cell carcinoma.

The J gene is TRBJ2-7, the V gene TRBV27; the match to TRBD1 covers 8 bases. V lost 6 bases to trimming and J lost 2 bases; unmatched junction nucleotides: 3. Germline values: CDR1 MNHEY, CDR2 SMNVEV (reference sequence). This CDR3 has 13 amino acids. CDR3 nucleotides: TGTGCCAGCAGCCCGGGACAGGCCTACGAGCAGTACTTC. Amino acid sequence: CASSPGQAYEQYF.

The chain is built from TRBV6-1 and TRBJ1-1; D call uncertain. CDR1 and CDR2 from the germline V gene are MNHNS and SASEGT. The CDR3 is made up of 16 amino acids. Trimming removed 1 base at V and 4 bases at J, with 16 bases between. The CDR3 loop is CASSEESHVPGTEAFF. Written as DNA, the CDR3 is TGTGCCAGCAGTGAAGAGAGTCATGTACCGGGCACTGAAGCTTTCTTT.

This clone was picked up one time. The rearrangement links TRBV6-4 to TRBJ1-3; 8 bases are a match to TRBD1. Germline loops: CDR1 MRHNA, CDR2 SNTAGT. The trim removed 3 bases at V and 0 bases at J, leaving 10 bases unmatched. The CDR3 extends over 18 amino acids. DNA for the CDR3: TGTGCCAGCAGTGAAGTGGACAGGGAAACCCCCTCTGGAAACACCATATATTTT. This codes for CASSEVDRETPSGNTIYF.

The chain uses TRBV10-3 and TRBJ1-2; D is undetermined. CDR3 length equals 13 residues. Germline V gene data show CDR1 as ENHRY and CDR2 as SYGVKD. V lost 1 base, J lost 8 bases, and 11 bases lay in between. CDR3 region: CAISEYWDQGYTF. CDR3 sequence (DNA): TGTGCCATCAGTGAGTACTGGGATCAGGGCTACACCTTC.

This chain connects TRBV30 to TRBJ2-7; D call uncertain. Trimming pared 4 bases from V and 0 bases from J, leaving 7 bases between. The germline V gene encodes CDR1 GTSNPN and CDR2 SVGIG (reference sequence). The CDR3 is 12 residues long. The CDR3 is CAWTAGSYEQYF. The CDR3 bases are TGTGCCTGGACGGCAGGCTCCTACGAGCAGTACTTC.

The CDR3 sequence: CASSVGGVNTEAFF. The CDR3 nucleotides read TGTGCCAGCAGCGTAGGAGGGGTGAACACTGAAGCTTTCTTT. The chain recombines TRBV9 with TRBJ1-1, with D possibly matching TRBD1 (5 bases). The CDR3 totals 14 residues. V lost 0 bases to trimming and J lost 0 bases, with 6 bases between them. The germline V gene encodes CDR1 SGDLS and CDR2 YYNGEE.

The rearrangement uses TRBV9 and TRBJ2-5; possibly TRBD1 for D (5 bases). Trimming took 0 bases from V and 0 from J, leaving 6 bases between them. CDR3 length: 14 residues. Germline V CDR1 and CDR2: SGDLS, YYNGEE. CDR3 DNA sequence: TGTGCCAGCAGCGTAGGGACAAACCAAGAGACCCAGTACTTC. This sequence encodes CASSVGTNQETQYF.

The chain joins TRBV12-5 to TRBJ1-5, with a weak D call TRBD1 (6 bases). Germline loops: CDR1 LGHNT, CDR2 FRNRAP. Trimming left V 1 base short and J 0 bases short, with 19 bases between. The CDR3 totals 19 residues. CDR3 in DNA: TGTGCTAGTGGTTTGGGGGACGGGGACAAATTTTATAGCAATCAGCCCCAGCATTTT. This translates into CASGLGDGDKFYSNQPQHF.

The chain joins TRBV19 to TRBJ1-1; TRBD1 is a possible D gene (5 bases). Germline CDR1 reads LNHDA; CDR2 reads SQIVND (reference sequence). This CDR3 contains 13 residues. Deletions cut 10 bases from V and 5 bases from J, with 17 bases between. DNA of the CDR3: TGTGCCACCCGGGGCTGGGGAAAGACTGAAGCTTTCTTT. This codes for CATRGWGKTEAFF.

This chain connects TRBV7-9 to TRBJ2-1; D may be TRBD2 (6 bases). Trimming removed 6 bases at V and 1 base at J, with 13 bases between. Germline CDR1 and CDR2: SEHNR and FQNEAQ (reference sequence). The CDR3 spans 15 residues. The CDR3: CASRSDRGSYNEQFF. The CDR3 coding sequence is TGTGCCAGCAGATCCGACCGGGGGTCCTACAATGAGCAGTTCTTC.